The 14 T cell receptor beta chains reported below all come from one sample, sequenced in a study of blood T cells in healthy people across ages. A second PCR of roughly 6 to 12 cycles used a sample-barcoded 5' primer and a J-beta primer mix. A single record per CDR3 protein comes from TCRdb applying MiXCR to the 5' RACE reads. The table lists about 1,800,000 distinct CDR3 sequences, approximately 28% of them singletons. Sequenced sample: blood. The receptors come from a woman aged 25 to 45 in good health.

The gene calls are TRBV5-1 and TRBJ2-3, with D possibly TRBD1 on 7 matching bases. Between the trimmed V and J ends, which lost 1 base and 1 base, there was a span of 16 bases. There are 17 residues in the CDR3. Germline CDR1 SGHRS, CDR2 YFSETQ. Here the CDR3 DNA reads TGCGCCAGCAGCTTGTCAAGGGGAGGACAGGGCACAGATACGCAGTATTTT. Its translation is CASSLSRGGQGTDTQYF.

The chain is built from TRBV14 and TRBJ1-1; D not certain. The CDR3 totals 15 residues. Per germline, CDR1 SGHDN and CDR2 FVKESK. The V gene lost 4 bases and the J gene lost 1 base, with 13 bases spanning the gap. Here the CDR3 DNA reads TGTGCCAGCAGCCTACTGGCGACGCCGAACACTGAAGCTTTCTTT. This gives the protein CASSLLATPNTEAFF.

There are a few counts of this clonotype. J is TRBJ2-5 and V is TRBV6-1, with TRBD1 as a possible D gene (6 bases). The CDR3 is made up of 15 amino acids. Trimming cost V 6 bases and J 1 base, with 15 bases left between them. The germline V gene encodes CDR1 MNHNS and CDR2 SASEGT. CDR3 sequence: CASRGLTGPQETQYF. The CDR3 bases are TGTGCCAGCAGGGGCCTGACAGGACCCCAAGAGACCCAGTACTTC.

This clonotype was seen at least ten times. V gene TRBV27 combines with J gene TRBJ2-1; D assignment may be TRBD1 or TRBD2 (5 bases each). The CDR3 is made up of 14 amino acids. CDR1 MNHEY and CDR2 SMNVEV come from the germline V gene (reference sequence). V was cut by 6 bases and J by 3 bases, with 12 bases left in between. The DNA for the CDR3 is TGTGCCAGCAGGGAACTGAGGGGCTACAATGAGCAGTTCTTC. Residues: CASRELRGYNEQFF.

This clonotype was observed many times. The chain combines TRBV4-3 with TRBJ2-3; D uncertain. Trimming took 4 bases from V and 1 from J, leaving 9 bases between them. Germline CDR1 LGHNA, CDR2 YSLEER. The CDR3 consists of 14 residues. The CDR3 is CASSLTFGTDTQYF. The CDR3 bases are TGCGCCAGCAGCCTAACGTTTGGCACAGATACGCAGTATTTT.

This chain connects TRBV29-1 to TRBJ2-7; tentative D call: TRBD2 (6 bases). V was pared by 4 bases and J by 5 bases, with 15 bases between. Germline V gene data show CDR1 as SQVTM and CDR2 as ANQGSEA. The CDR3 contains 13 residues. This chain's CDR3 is CSVAGDRSDEQYF. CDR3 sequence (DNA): TGCAGCGTTGCGGGGGACCGTTCGGACGAGCAGTACTTC.

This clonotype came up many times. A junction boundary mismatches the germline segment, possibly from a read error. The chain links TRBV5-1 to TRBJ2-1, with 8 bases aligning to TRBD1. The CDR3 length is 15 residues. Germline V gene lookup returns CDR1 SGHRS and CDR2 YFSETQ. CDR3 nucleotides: TGTGCCAGCAGCTTAGGCCAGGGGGCATTCAATGAGCAGTTCTTC. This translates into CASSLGQGAFNEQFF.

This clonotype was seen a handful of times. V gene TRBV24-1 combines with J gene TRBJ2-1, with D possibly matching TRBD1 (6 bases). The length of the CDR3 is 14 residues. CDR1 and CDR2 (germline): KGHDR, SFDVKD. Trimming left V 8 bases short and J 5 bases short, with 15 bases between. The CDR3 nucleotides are TGTGCCACCAAAGATAGGGACAACAACAATGAGCAGTTCTTC. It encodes CATKDRDNNNEQFF.

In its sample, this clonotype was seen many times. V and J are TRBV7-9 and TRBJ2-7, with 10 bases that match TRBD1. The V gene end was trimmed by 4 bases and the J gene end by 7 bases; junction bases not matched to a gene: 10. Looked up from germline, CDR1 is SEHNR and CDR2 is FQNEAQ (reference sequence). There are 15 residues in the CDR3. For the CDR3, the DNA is TGTGCCAGCAGCTACCGGGACAGGGGAGAAGGGGAGCAGTACTTC. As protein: CASSYRDRGEGEQYF.

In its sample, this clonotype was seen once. The CDR3 DNA is TGTGCCAGCAGTTCTCCCGGGACTAGCGGGAATGTGGGGGAGCTGTTTTTT. Amino acid sequence: CASSSPGTSGNVGELFF. The gene calls are TRBV28 and TRBJ2-2; 13 bases align to TRBD2. This CDR3 has 17 amino acids. V gave up 4 bases and J gave up 8 bases; unmatched junction bases: 10. From germline, CDR1 is MDHEN and CDR2 SYDVKM. Filled out from reference TRBV28 and TRBJ2-2, the complete variable domain reads DVKVTQSSRYLVKRTGEKVFLECVQDMDHENMFWYRQDPGLGLRLIYFSYDVKMKEKGDIPEGYSVSREKKERFSLILESASTNQTSMYLCASSSPGTSGNVGELFFGEGSRLTVL.

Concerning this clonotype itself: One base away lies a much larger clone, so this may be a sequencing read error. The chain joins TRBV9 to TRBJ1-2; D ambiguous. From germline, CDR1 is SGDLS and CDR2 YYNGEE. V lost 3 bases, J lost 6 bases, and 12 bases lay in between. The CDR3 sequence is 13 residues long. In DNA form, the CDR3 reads TGTGCCAGCAGCGCCGGCAGTGGGAATGGCTACACCTTC. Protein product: CASSAGSGNGYTF.

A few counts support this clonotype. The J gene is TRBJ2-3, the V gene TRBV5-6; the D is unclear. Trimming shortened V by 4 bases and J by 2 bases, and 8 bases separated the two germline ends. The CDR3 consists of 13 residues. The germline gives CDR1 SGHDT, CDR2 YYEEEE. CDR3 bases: TGTGCCAGCAGCGTCTATCACACAGATACGCAGTATTTT. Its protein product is CASSVYHTDTQYF.

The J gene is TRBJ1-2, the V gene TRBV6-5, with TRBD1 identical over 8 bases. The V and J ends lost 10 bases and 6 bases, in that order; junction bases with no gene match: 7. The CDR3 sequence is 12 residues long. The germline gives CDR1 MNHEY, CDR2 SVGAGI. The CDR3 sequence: CATRQGKDGYTF. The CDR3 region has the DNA TGTGCCACCCGACAGGGGAAGGATGGCTACACCTTC.

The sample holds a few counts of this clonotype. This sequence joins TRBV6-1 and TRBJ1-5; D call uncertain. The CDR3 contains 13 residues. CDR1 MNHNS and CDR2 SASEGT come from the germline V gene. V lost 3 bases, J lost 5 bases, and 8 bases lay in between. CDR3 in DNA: TGTGCCAGCAGTGACTGGGGTGATCAGCCCCAGCATTTT. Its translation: CASSDWGDQPQHF.